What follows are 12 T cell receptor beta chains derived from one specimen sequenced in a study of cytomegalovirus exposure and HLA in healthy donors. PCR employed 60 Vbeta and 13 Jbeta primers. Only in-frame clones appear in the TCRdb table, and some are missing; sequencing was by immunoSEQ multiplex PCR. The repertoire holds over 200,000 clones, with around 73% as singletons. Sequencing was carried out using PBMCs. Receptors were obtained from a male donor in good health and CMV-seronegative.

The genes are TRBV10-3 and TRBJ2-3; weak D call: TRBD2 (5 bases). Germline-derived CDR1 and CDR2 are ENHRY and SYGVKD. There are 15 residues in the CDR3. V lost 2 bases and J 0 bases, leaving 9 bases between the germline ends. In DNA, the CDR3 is TGTGCCATCAGTGAGCAGACTACTAGCACAGATACGCAGTATTTT. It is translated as CAISEQTTSTDTQYF.

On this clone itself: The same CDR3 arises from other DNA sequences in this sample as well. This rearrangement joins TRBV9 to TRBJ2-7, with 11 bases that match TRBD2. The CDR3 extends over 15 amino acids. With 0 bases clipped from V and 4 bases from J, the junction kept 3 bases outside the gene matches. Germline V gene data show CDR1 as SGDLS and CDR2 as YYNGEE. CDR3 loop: CASSVGLAGGYEQYF. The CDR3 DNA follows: TGTGCCAGCAGCGTAGGCCTAGCGGGAGGATACGAGCAGTACTTC.

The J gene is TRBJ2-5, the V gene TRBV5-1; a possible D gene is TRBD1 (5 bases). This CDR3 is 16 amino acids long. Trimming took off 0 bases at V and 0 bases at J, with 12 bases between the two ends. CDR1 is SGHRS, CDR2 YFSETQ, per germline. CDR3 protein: CASSLGQGAHQETQYF. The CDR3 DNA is TGCGCCAGCAGCTTGGGGCAGGGCGCTCACCAAGAGACCCAGTACTTC.

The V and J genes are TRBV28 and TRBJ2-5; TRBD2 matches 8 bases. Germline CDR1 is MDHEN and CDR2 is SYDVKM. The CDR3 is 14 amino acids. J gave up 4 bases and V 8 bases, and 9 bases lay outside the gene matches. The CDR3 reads CASGLSGRGETQYF. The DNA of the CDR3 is TGTGCCAGCGGTCTCAGCGGGAGAGGAGAGACCCAGTACTTC.

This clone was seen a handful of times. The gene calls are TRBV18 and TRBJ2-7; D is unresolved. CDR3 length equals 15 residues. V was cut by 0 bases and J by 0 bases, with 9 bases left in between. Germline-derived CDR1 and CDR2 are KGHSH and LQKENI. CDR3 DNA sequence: TGTGCCAGCTCACCACCGAGGAGTCTCTCCTACGAGCAGTACTTC. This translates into CASSPPRSLSYEQYF. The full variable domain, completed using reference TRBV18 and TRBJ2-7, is NAGVMQNPRHLVRRRGQEARLRCSPMKGHSHVYWYRQLPEEGLKFMVYLQKENIIDESGMPKERFSAEFPKEGPSILRIQQVVRGDSAAYFCASSPPRSLSYEQYFGPGTRLTVT.

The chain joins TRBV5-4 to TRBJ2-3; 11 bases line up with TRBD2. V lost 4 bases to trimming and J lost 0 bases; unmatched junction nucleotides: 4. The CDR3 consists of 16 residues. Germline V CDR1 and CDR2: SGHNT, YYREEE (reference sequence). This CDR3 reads CASSEGTSGSTDTQYF. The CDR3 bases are TGTGCCAGCAGCGAGGGGACTAGCGGTAGCACAGATACGCAGTATTTT. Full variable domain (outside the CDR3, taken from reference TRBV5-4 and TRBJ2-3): ETGVTQSPTHLIKTRGQQVTLRCSSQSGHNTVSWYQQALGQGPQFIFQYYREEENGRGNFPPRFSGLQFPNYSSELNVNALELDDSALYLCASSEGTSGSTDTQYFGPGTRLTVL.

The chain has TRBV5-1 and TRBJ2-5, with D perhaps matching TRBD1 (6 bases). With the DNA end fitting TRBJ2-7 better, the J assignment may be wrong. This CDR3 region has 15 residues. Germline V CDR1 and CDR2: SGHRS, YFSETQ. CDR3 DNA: TGCGCCAGCAGCTTGGGTGACAGGAGCTCCTACGAGCAGTACTTC. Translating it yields CASSLGDRSSYEQYF.

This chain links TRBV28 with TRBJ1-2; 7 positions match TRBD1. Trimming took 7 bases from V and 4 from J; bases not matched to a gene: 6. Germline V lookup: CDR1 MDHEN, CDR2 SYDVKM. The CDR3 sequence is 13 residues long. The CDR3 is CASIPTGSYGYTF. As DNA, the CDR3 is TGTGCCAGCATCCCGACAGGGAGCTATGGCTACACCTTC.

The CDR3 loop is CASGVERILYEQYF. The CDR3 coding sequence is TGTGCCAGCGGCGTAGAGCGTATACTGTACGAGCAGTACTTC. This rearrangement joins TRBV28 to TRBJ2-7; D gene uncertain. CDR1 and CDR2 (germline): MDHEN, SYDVKM. CDR3 length equals 14 residues. Trimming stripped 8 bases from V and 4 bases from J, with 18 bases between.

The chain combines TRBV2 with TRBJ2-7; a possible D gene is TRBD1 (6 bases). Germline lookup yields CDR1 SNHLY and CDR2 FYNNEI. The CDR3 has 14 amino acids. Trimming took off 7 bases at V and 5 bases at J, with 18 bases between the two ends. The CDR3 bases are TGTGCCAGCACTGCAGGGGCCTCCGGGAACGAGCAGTACTTC. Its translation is CASTAGASGNEQYF.

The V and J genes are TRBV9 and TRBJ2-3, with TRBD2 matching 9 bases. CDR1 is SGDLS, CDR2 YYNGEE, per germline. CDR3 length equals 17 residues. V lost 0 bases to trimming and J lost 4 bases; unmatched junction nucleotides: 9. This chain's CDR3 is CASSVVSGTSLADTQYF. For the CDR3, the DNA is TGTGCCAGCAGCGTAGTCTCCGGGACTAGCCTTGCAGATACGCAGTATTTT.

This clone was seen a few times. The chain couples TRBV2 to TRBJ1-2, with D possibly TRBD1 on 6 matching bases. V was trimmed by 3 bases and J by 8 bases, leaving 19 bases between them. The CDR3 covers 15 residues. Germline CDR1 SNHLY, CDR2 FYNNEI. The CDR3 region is CASSDTSNRVAGYTF. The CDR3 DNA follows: TGTGCCAGCAGTGATACATCGAACAGGGTCGCCGGCTACACCTTC.